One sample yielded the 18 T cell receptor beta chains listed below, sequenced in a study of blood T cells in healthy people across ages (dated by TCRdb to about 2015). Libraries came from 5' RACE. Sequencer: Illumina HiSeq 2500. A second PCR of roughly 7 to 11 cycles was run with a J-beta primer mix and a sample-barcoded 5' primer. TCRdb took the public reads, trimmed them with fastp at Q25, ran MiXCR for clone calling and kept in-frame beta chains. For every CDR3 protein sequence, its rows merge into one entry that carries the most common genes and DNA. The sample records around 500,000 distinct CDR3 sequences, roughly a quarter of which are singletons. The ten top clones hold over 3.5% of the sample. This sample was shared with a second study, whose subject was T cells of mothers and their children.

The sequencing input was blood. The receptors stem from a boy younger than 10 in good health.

The CDR3 loop reads CASSLGQIYEQYV. CDR3 in DNA: TGTGCCAGCAGCTTGGGCCAGATCTACGAGCAGTACGTC. V and J are TRBV5-5 and TRBJ2-7, with D unresolved. There are 13 residues in the CDR3. Germline V CDR1 and CDR2: SGHKS, YYEKEE (reference sequence). Trimming left V 0 bases short and J 3 bases short, with 7 bases between.

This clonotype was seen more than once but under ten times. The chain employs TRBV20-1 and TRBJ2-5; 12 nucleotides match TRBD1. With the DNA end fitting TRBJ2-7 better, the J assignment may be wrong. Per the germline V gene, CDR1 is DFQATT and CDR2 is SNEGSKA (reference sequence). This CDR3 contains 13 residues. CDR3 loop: CSAGTGGNYEQYF. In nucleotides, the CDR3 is TGCAGTGCTGGGACAGGGGGCAACTACGAGCAGTACTTC.

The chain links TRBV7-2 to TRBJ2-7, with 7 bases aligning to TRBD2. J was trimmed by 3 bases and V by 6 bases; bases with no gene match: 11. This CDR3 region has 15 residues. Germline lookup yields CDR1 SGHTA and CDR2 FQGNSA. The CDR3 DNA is TGTGCCAGCAGATCGCCTGGGGACTACGACTACGAGCAGTACTTC. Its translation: CASRSPGDYDYEQYF.

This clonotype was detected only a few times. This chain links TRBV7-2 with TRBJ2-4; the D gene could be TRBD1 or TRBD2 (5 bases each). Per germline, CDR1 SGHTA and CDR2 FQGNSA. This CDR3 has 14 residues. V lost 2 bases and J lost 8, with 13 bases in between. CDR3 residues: CASSLRDPTHIQYF. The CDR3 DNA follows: TGTGCCAGCAGCTTACGGGACCCTACTCACATTCAGTACTTC.

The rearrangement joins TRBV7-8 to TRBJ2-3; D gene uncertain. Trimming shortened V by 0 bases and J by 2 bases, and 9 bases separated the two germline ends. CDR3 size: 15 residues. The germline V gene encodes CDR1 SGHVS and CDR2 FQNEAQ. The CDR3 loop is CASSLAVGNTDTQYF. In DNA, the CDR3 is TGTGCCAGCAGCTTAGCGGTGGGGAACACAGATACGCAGTATTTT.

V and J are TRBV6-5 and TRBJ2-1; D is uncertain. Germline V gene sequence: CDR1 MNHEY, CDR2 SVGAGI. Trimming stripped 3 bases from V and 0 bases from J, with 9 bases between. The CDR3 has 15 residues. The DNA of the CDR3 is TGTGCCAGCAGTTATATGGGTAGCTCCTACAATGAGCAGTTCTTC. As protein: CASSYMGSSYNEQFF.

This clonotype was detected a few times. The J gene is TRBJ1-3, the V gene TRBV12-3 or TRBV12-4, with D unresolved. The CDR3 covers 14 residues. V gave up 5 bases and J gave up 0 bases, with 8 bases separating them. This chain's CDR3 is CASSIPSSGNTIYF. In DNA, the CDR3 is TGTGCCAGCAGTATACCCAGCTCTGGAAACACCATATATTTT.

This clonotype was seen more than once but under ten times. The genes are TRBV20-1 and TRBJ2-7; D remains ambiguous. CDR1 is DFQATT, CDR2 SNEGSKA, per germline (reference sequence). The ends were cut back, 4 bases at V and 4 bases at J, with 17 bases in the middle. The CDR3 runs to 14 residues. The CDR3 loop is CSATSRADPYEQYF. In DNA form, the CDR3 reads TGCAGTGCTACCTCACGGGCAGACCCGTACGAGCAGTACTTC.

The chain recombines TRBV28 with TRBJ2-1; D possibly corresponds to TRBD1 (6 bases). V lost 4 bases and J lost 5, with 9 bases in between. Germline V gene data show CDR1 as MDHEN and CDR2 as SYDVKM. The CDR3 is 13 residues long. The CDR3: CASSSGVHNEQFF. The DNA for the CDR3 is TGTGCCAGCAGTTCAGGGGTCCACAATGAGCAGTTCTTC.

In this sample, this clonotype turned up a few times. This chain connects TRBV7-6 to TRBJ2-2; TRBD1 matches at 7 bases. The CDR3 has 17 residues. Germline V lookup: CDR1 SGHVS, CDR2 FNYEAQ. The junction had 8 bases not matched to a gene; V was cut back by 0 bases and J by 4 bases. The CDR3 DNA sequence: TGTGCCAGCAGCTTAGCGTTGGACAGGCCCCCCACCGGGGAGCTGTTTTTT. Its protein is CASSLALDRPPTGELFF.

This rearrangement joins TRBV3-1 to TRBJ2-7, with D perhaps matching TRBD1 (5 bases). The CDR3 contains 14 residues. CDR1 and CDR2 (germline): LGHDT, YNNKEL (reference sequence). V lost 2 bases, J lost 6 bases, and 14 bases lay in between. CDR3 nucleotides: TGTGCCAGCAGCCAAATCGGGCAGGGTAGCGAGCAGTACTTC. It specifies CASSQIGQGSEQYF.

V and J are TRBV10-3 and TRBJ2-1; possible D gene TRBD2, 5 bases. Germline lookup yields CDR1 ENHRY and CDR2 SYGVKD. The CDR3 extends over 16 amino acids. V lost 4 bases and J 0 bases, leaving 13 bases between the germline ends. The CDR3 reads CAISGTGESSYNEQFF. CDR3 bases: TGTGCCATCAGTGGGACCGGGGAGAGCTCCTACAATGAGCAGTTCTTC.

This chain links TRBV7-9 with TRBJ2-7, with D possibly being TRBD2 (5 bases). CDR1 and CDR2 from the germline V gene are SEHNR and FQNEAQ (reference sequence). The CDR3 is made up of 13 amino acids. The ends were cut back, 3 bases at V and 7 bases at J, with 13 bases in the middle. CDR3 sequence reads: CASSLGADREQYF. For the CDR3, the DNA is TGTGCCAGCAGCTTGGGAGCGGATCGAGAGCAGTACTTC.

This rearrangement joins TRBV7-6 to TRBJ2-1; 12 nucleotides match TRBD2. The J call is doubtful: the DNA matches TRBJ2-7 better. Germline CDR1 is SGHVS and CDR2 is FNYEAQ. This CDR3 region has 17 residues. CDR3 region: CASSLGTSGTDRWEQYF. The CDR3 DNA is TGTGCCAGCAGCTTAGGGACTAGCGGGACGGACCGGTGGGAGCAGTACTTC.

This CDR3 reads CASSQDDRARETQYF. CDR3 nucleotide sequence: TGTGCCAGCAGCCAAGATGACAGGGCGCGAGAGACCCAGTACTTC. The genes are TRBV3-1 and TRBJ2-5; 7 bases fit TRBD1. The CDR3 has 15 residues. Trimming cost V 0 bases and J 4 bases; bases outside gene matches: 5. Looked up from germline, CDR1 is LGHDT and CDR2 is YNNKEL (reference sequence).

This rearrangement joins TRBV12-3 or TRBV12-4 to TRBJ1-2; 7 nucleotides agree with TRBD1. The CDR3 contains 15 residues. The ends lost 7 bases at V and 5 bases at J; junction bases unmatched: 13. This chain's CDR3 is CASTSGTDRLYGYTF. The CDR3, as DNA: TGTGCCAGCACCTCCGGGACAGATAGACTATATGGCTACACCTTC.

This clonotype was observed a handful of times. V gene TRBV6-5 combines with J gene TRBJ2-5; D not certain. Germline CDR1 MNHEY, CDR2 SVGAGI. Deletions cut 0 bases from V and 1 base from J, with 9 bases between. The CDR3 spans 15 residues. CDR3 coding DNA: TGTGCCAGCAGTTACTCGTCCCTTTCCCAAGAGACCCAGTACTTC. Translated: CASSYSSLSQETQYF.

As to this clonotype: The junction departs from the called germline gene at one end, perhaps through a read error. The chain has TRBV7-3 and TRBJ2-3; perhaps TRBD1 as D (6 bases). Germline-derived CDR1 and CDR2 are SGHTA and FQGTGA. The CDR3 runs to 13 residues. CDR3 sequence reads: CASSLTHGGTQYF. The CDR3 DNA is TGTGCCAGCAGCCTAACTCATGGGGGCACGCAGTATTTT.